These 13 T cell receptor beta chains came from one sample sequenced in a study of high-grade serous ovarian cancer treatment subgroups. Profiled with immunoSEQ multiplex PCR; TCRdb holds only in-frame clones, not every one. The sample lists about 2,000 clones; 70% to 85% were seen once. Tumor tissue was taken before any definitive surgery or chemotherapy was given. The sample was tumor tissue. These receptors came from a human donor with high-grade serous ovarian cancer.

The chain joins TRBV19 to TRBJ2-7, with D possibly matching TRBD2 (6 bases). Germline values: CDR1 LNHDA, CDR2 SQIVND (reference sequence). The CDR3 length is 16 residues. Trimming shortened V by 3 bases and J by 4 bases, and 19 bases separated the two germline ends. CDR3 in DNA: TGTGCCAGTAGTATGGGACTTGTTGCGAGGGATTACGAGCAGTACTTC. Protein product: CASSMGLVARDYEQYF.

The gene calls are TRBV10-3 and TRBJ1-4; D call uncertain. V shed 3 bases and J shed 3 bases, with 11 bases lying between them. The CDR3 is 15 residues long. CDR1 is ENHRY and CDR2 is SYGVKD in the germline V gene. CDR3 loop: CAISEEPGANEKLFF. The CDR3 DNA reads TGTGCCATCAGTGAAGAGCCCGGGGCTAATGAAAAACTGTTTTTT.

The chain has TRBV2 and TRBJ2-5; 9 bases fit TRBD2. V was pared by 4 bases and J by 1 base, with 1 base of the junction left unmatched. This CDR3 has 14 amino acids. The germline V gene has CDR1 SNHLY and CDR2 FYNNEI. CDR3 bases: TGTGCCAGCAGTGTAGCGGGGGCCCAAGAGACCCAGTACTTC. It encodes CASSVAGAQETQYF.

This chain joins TRBV5-6 and TRBJ2-4; D is unresolved. V was cut by 1 base and J by 6 bases, with 8 bases left in between. This CDR3 is 13 amino acids long. The germline V gene has CDR1 SGHDT and CDR2 YYEEEE. The CDR3, as DNA: TGTGCCAGCAGCTTGTCTTCCAGAAACATTCAGTACTTC. This encodes CASSLSSRNIQYF. Full variable domain (remainder filled in from reference TRBV5-6 and TRBJ2-4): DAGVTQSPTHLIKTRGQQVTLRCSPKSGHDTVSWYQQALGQGPQFIFQYYEEEERQRGNFPDRFSGHQFPNYSSELNVNALLLGDSALYLCASSLSSRNIQYFGAGTRLSVL.

The V and J genes are TRBV5-1 and TRBJ2-7, with D unresolved. The CDR3 contains 12 residues. V lost 0 bases and J 3 bases, leaving 4 bases between the germline ends. Germline CDR1 reads SGHRS; CDR2 reads YFSETQ. CDR3: CASSLGRYEQYF. Written as DNA, the CDR3 is TGCGCCAGCAGCTTGGGGCGCTACGAGCAGTACTTC.

This rearrangement joins TRBV5-1 to TRBJ2-5; 9 bases line up with TRBD2. The CDR3 totals 16 residues. Germline CDR1 and CDR2: SGHRS and YFSETQ. Trimming at V came to 0 bases and at J to 5 bases, leaving 8 bases not matched to a gene. This CDR3 is CASSLGPGTSRETQYF. The CDR3 DNA reads as TGCGCCAGCAGCTTGGGCCCCGGGACTAGCAGGGAGACCCAGTACTTC.

In this sample, this clone is large. V is TRBV7-2 and J is TRBJ1-1, with D hard to call. The CDR3 contains 12 residues. Germline-derived CDR1 and CDR2 are SGHTA and FQGNSA. V lost 2 bases to trimming and J lost 6 bases, with 7 bases between them. CDR3 nucleotides: TGTGCCAGCAGCTTACAGACTGCTGAAGCTTTCTTT. Its protein is CASSLQTAEAFF.

The V and J genes are TRBV9 and TRBJ2-7; D possibly corresponds to TRBD1 (5 bases). The CDR3 loop spans 13 amino acids. Between the trimmed V and J ends, which lost 4 bases and 3 bases, there was a span of 11 bases. The germline V gene has CDR1 SGDLS and CDR2 YYNGEE. CDR3 amino acids: CASSPDRDYEQYF. The CDR3 DNA sequence: TGTGCCAGCAGCCCTGACAGAGACTACGAGCAGTACTTC.

The genes are TRBV14 and TRBJ2-5; D tentatively reads TRBD1 or TRBD2 (7 bases each). Judging by the DNA end, TRBJ2-7 fits better; the J call may be wrong. The germline CDR1 and CDR2 sequences are SGHDN and FVKESK. The length of the CDR3 is 16 residues. For the CDR3, the DNA is TGTGCCAGCAGCTCTCTGGGAGGGGGCCGAGTCGACGAGCAGTACTTC. This encodes CASSSLGGGRVDEQYF.

The CDR3 loop reads CAWSVLGELRPKKLFF. CDR3 sequence (DNA): TGTGCCTGGAGTGTACTTGGAGAACTGCGCCCCAAAAAACTGTTTTTT. V gene TRBV30 combines with J gene TRBJ1-4; D gene uncertain. CDR3 length equals 16 residues. V shed 0 bases and J shed 9 bases, with 20 bases lying between them. Per the germline V gene, CDR1 is GTSNPN and CDR2 is SVGIG (reference sequence).

V is TRBV9 and J is TRBJ2-7; D unresolved. The germline CDR1 and CDR2 sequences are SGDLS and YYNGEE. The CDR3 length is 15 residues. V was pared by 4 bases and J by 2 bases, with 16 bases between. In DNA form, the CDR3 reads TGTGCCAGCAGCCCTCGCTACGAATCCGCCTACGAGCAGTACTTC. This translates into CASSPRYESAYEQYF.

V and J are TRBV28 and TRBJ2-7, with D possibly matching TRBD2 (5 bases). The CDR3 covers 11 residues. From germline, CDR1 is MDHEN and CDR2 SYDVKM. Trimming took off 5 bases at V and 6 bases at J, with 8 bases between the two ends. The CDR3 sequence: CASSQRAEQYF. The CDR3 DNA is TGTGCCAGCAGTCAGAGGGCCGAGCAGTACTTC.

The V and J genes are TRBV4-1 and TRBJ2-7; D ambiguous. Germline-derived CDR1 and CDR2 are MGHRA and YSYEKL. Deletions cut 1 base from V and 2 bases from J, with 9 bases between. This CDR3 has 14 residues. The CDR3 region is CASSQGSPPYEQYF. The CDR3 DNA reads as TGCGCCAGCAGCCAAGGGAGTCCCCCCTACGAGCAGTACTTC.